A single T cell receptor beta chain is shown here with its context. Its target is unknown. The germline V gene has CDR1 SNHLY and CDR2 FYNNEI. The CDR3 has 18 amino acids. The V and J ends lost 8 bases and 1 base, in that order; junction bases with no gene match: 9. One entry per CDR3 protein, called by TCRdb with MiXCR from the 5' RACE reads. The sample yields approximately 250,000 distinct CDR3 sequences, around 32% seen once. This sample was taken from a study of CD8 T cells in ankylosing spondylitis. Study-wide points: Clones linked to disease were reported to show significant enrichment in matched ankylosing spondylitis synovial fluid. Some of these motif variants have turned up before, in reports on reactive arthritis synovial fluid and blood.

The chain is built from TRBV2 and TRBJ2-3, with TRBD2 matching 16 bases. The sequence was obtained from a male donor with ankylosing spondylitis or in good health (not recorded which). The sequenced sample consisted of blood, either unsorted or a sorted T cell fraction (not recorded which). The CDR3 DNA follows: TGTGCCAGCTGGACGGGACTAGCGGGGGGGTCCCGCACAGATACGCAGTATTTT. This translates into CASWTGLAGGSRTDTQYF.